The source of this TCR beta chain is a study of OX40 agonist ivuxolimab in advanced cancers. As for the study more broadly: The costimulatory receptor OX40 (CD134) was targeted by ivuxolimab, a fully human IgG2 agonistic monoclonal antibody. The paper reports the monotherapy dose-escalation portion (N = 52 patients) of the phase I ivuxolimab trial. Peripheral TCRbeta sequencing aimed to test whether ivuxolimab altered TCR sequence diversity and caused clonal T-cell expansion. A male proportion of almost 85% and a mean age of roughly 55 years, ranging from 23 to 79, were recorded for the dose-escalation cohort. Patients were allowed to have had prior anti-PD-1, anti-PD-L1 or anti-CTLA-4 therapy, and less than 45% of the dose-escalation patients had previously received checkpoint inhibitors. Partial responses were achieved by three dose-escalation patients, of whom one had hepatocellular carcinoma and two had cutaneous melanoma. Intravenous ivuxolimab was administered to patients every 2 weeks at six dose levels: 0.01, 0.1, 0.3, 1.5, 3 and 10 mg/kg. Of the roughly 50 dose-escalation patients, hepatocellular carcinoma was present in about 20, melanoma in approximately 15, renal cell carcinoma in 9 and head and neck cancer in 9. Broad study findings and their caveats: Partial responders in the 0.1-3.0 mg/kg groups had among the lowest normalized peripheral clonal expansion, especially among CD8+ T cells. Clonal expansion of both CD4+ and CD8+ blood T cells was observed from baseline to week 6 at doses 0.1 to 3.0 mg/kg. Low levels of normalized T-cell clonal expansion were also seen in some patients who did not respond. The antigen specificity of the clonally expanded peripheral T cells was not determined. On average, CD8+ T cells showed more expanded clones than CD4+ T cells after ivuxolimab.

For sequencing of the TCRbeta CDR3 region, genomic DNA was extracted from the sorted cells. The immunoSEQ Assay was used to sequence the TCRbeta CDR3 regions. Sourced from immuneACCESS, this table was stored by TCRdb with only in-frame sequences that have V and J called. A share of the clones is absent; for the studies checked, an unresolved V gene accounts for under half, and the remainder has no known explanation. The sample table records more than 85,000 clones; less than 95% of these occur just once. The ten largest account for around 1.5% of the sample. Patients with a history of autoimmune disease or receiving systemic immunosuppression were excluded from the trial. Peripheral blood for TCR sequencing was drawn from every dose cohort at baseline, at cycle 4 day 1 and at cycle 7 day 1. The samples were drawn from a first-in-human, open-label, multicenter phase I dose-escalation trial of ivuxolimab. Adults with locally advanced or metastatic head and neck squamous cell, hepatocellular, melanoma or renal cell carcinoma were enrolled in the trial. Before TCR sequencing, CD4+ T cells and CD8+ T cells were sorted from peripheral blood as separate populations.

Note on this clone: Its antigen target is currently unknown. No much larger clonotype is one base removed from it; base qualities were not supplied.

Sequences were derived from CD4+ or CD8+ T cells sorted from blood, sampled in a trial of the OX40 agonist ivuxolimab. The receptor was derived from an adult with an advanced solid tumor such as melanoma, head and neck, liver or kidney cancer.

The nucleotide sequence is given as TGTGCCAGTAGTATGGGAGGGCCCAATCAGCCCCAGCATTTT. The translation is CASSMGGPNQPQHF. The rearrangement joined TRBV19 to TRBJ1-5; confidence is insufficient to name the D gene. There are 14 amino acids in the CDR3, from cysteine to phenylalanine inclusive. Only the CDR3 portion is preserved as DNA: 42 bases, with reading frame beginning at the first base. As encoded in the germline V gene (reference sequence), CDR1 is LNHDA while CDR2 is SQIVND. V is reduced by 3 bases and J by 3 bases, leaving a spacing of 9 bases between them.